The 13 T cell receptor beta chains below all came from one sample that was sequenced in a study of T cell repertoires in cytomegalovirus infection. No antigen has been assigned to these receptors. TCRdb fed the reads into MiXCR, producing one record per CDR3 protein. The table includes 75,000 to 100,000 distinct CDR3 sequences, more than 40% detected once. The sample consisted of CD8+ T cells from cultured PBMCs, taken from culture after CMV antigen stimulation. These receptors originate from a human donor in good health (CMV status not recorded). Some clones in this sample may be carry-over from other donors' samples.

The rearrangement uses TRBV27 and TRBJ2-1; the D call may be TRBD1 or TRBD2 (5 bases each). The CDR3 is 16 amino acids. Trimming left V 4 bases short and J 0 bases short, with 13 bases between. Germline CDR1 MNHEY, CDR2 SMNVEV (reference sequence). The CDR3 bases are TGTGCCAGCAGTTCCCCGGGACGCAGCTCCTACAATGAGCAGTTCTTC. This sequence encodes CASSSPGRSSYNEQFF.

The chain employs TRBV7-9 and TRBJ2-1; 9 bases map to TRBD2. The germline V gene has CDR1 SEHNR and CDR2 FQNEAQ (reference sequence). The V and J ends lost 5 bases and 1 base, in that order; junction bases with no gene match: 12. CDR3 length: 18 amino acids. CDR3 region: CASSQPGTSPSSYNEQFF. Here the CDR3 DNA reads TGTGCCAGCAGCCAACCCGGGACTAGCCCCTCATCCTACAATGAGCAGTTCTTC.

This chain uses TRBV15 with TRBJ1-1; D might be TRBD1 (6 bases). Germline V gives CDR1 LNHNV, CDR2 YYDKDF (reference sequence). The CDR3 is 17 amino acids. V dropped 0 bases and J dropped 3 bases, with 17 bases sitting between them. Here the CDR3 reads CATSREGFRRGHTEAFF. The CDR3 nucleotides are TGTGCCACCAGCAGAGAGGGTTTTCGCAGGGGTCACACTGAAGCTTTCTTT. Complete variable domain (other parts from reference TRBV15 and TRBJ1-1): DAMVIQNPRYQVTQFGKPVTLSCSQTLNHNVMYWYQQKSSQAPKLLFHYYDKDFNNEADTPDNFQSRRPNTSFCFLDIRSPGLGDTAMYLCATSREGFRRGHTEAFFGQGTRLTVV.

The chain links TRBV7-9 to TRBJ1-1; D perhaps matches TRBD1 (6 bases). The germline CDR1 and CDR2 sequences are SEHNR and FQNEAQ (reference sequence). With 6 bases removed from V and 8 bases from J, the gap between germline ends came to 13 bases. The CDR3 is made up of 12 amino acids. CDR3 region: CASSFTGTEAFF. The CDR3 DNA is TGTGCCAGCAGTTTTACCGGGACAGAAGCTTTCTTT. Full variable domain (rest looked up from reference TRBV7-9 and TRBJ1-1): DTGVSQNPRHKITKRGQNVTFRCDPISEHNRLYWYRQTLGQGPEFLTYFQNEAQLEKSRLLSDRFSAERPKGSFSTLEIQRTEQGDSAMYLCASSFTGTEAFFGQGTRLTVV.

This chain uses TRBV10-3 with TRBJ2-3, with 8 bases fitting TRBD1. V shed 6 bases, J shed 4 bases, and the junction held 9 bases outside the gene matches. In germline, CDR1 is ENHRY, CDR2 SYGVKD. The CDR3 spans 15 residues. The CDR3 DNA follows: TGTGCCATCAGGGGTGACAGGGGAAGCCCAGATACGCAGTATTTT. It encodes CAIRGDRGSPDTQYF.

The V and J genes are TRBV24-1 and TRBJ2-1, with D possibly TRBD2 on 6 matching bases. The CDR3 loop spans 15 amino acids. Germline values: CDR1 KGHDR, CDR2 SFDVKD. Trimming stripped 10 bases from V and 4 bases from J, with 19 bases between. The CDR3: CATAAGTNNYNEQFF. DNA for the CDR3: TGTGCCACTGCGGCGGGGACCAACAATTACAATGAGCAGTTCTTC.

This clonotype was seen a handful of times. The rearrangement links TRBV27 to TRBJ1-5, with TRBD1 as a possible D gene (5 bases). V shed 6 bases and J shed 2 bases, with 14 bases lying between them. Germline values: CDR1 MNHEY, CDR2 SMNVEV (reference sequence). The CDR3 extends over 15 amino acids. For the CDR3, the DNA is TGTGCCAGCAGCCCTATGAGCAGGGGCAATCAGCCCCAGCATTTT. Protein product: CASSPMSRGNQPQHF.

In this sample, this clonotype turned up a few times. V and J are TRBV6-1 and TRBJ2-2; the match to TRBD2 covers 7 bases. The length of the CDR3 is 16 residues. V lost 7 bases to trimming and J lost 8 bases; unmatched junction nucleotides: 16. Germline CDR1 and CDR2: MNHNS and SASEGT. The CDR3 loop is CASTAVLAPKDGELFF. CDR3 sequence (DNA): TGTGCCAGCACCGCAGTACTAGCGCCGAAGGATGGGGAGCTGTTTTTT.

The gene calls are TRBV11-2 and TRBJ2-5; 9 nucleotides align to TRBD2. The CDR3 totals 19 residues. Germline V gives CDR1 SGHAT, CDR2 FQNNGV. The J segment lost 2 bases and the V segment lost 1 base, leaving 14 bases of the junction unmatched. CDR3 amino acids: CASSLAPGGLAGLQETQYF. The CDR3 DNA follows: TGTGCCAGCAGCTTAGCCCCCGGGGGCCTAGCGGGGCTACAAGAGACCCAGTACTTC.

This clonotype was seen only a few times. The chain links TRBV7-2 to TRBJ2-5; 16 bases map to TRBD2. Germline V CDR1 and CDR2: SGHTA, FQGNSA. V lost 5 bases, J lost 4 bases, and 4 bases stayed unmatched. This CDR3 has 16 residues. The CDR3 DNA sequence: TGTGCCAGCAGCCTGGGACTAGCGGGAGGGTCAGAGACCCAGTACTTC. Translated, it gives CASSLGLAGGSETQYF.

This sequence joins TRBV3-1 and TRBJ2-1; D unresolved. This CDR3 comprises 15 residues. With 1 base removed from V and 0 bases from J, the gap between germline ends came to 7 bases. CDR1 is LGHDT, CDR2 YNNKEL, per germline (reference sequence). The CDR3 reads CASSQGVSSYNEQFF. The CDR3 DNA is TGTGCCAGCAGCCAAGGGGTGAGCTCCTACAATGAGCAGTTCTTC.

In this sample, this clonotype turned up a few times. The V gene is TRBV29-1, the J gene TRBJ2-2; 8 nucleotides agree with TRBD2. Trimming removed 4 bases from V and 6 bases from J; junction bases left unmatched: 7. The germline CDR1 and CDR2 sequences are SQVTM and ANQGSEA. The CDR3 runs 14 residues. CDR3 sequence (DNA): TGCAGCGTTGTGAGCGGGAGTAGGGCCGGGGAGCTGTTTTTT. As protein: CSVVSGSRAGELFF.

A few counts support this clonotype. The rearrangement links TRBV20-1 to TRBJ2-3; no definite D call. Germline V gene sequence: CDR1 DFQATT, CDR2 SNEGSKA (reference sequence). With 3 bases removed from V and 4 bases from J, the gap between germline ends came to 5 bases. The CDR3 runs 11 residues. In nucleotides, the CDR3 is TGCAGTGCTAGCCCCCCAGATACGCAGTATTTT. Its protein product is CSASPPDTQYF.